The sequence of this T cell receptor (beta chain) was determined in a study of blood T cell repertoires in COVID-19 (dated by TCRdb to the early 2020s). Context from the whole study: Samples from collaborators originated in the United States, Italy and Spain and spanned both the acute and convalescent phases of COVID-19. The prospective study material was composed of cDNA or gDNA derived from T cells, B-cell-depleted T cells, or PBMCs. The dataset comprised deeply sampled blood TCRbeta repertoires from subjects exposed to, actively infected with, or recovered from COVID-19. The repertoires were released in a freely available public database meant as a resource for research on the immune response to SARS-CoV-2. The samples were drawn from the first 160 participants of the ongoing ImmuneRACE study and from under 1,500 subjects provided by 6 global collaborators. Nearly every sample came with metadata listing a de-identified subject ID, COVID-19 status, age in years and sex. Where available, HLA class I and class II types were taken from metadata supplied by the sample provider and were not determined by assay-based typing.

TCRbeta CDR3 regions were amplified from genomic DNA using the immunoSEQ Assay, a bias-controlled multiplex PCR. The authors' pipeline ran thus. The number of nucleated cells in each sample was estimated by amplification of reference gene primers within the assay. To quantify the absolute abundance of each unique TCRbeta CDR3 rearrangement, sequence reads were collapsed and filtered. For each sample, productive Simpson clonality was calculated by taking the square root of Simpson's diversity index across productive rearrangements. This is the immuneACCESS table as TCRdb keeps it, with only in-frame sequences that have V and J called. A part of the clones is gone; compared with another copy, unresolved V genes explain less than half, and the rest is unexplained. That table supplies the V and J calls and clone size; D and trimming were determined from the DNA. This sample is represented by about 300,000 clones; around nine tenths of them were singletons. The ten largest make up 2.5% to 3.5% of the sample.

The CDR3 numbers 13 residues from cysteine through phenylalanine. Solely the CDR3 DNA is kept, with 39 bases framed from the first base. According to the germline V gene (reference sequence), CDR1 reads LNHDA and CDR2 reads SQIVND. Trimming removed 2 bases from V and 4 bases from J, leaving 8 bases between the germline ends. Comment on this clone: Its antigen is currently not known. No base quality information exists; no much larger clone differs at one position. The sample has other DNA sequences that encode this CDR3 too.

What the study reported, not specific to this receptor: Clinical and demographic metadata were provided uncurated, with the amount varying by source and participant.

In the prospective study, participants were roughly 18 to 90 years old, resided in about 25 geographic areas of the United States, and were enrolled through a virtual design. To assign participants to cohorts, the prospective study relied on clinical history that participants themselves reported in a screening survey and a study questionnaire. Exposed participants had been in contact with someone with a PCR-confirmed or clinician-diagnosed COVID-19 case within 2 weeks of study entry. In the prospective study, mobile phlebotomists collected whole blood, serum and a nasopharyngeal or oropharyngeal swab from each participant. Prospective study participants could optionally give additional blood draws and questionnaires over a roughly two-month period. Prospective study blood samples were shipped either frozen or at room temperature before DNA extraction.

The sequence joins TRBV19 to TRBJ1-1, and perhaps TRBD1 as D gene, on 6 matching bases. The TCR sequence derives from a woman aged 45-59 years who had been exposed to COVID-19. Sequencing was done on a sample of PBMCs or T cells enriched from blood (not recorded which). The CDR3 reads as follows: CASSIWGPTEAFF. The nucleotide sequence reads TGTGCCAGTAGTATATGGGGGCCCACTGAAGCTTTCTTT.